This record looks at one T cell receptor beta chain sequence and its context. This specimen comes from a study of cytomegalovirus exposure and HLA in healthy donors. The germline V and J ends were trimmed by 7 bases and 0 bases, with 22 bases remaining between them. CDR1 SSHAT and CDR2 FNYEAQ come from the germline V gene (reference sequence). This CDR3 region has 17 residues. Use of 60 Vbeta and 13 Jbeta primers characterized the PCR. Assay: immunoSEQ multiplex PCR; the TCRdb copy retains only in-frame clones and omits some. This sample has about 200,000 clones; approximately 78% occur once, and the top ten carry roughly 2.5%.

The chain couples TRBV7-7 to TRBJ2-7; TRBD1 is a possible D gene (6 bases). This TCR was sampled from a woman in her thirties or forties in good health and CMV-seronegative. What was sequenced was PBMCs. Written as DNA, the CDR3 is TGTGCCAGCAACGCCCCGCTCGGACAGCGATCCTCCTACGAGCAGTACTTC. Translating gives CASNAPLGQRSSYEQYF.